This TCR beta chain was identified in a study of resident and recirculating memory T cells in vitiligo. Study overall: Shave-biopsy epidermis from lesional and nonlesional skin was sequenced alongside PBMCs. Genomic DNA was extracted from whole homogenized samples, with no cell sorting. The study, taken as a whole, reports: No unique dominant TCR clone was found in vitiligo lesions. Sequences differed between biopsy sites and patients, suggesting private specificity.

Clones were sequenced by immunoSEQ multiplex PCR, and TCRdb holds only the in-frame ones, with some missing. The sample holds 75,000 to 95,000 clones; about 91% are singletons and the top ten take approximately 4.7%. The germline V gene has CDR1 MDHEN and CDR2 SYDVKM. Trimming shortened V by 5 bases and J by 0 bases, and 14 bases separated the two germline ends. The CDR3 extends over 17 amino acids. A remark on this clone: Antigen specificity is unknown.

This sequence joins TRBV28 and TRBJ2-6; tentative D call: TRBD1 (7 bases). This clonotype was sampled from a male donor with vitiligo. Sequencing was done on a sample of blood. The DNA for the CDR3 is TGTGCCAGCAGTGCCCGACAGGGACTCTCTGGGGCCAACGTCCTGACTTTC. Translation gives CASSARQGLSGANVLTF.